These 17 T cell receptor beta chains originate from one sample sequenced in a study of blood T cells in healthy people across ages. The second PCR ran 7 to 11 cycles with a sample-barcoded 5' primer and J-beta primers. MiXCR was run by TCRdb on the 5' RACE reads, yielding one entry per CDR3 protein. The sample shows some 1.4 million distinct CDR3 sequences, roughly 40% of them seen only once. The material sequenced was blood. The origin of the receptors is a woman under 30 in good health.

The table lists this clonotype with a few counts. This chain joins TRBV5-1 and TRBJ2-5, with 8 nucleotides matching TRBD2. Germline CDR1 and CDR2: SGHRS and YFSETQ. Losses at the gene ends were 4 bases for V and 4 bases for J; bases not matched to a gene: 9. This CDR3 contains 15 residues. CDR3 sequence reads: CASSGTGTRGETQYF. The CDR3 bases are TGCGCCAGCAGCGGAACAGGGACTAGGGGAGAGACCCAGTACTTC.

V usage is TRBV2 and J usage is TRBJ2-7, with 10 bases aligning to TRBD2. The CDR3 is 14 residues long. Losses at the gene ends were 3 bases for V and 6 bases for J; bases not matched to a gene: 5. Germline CDR1 reads SNHLY; CDR2 reads FYNNEI. This chain's CDR3 is CASSELAGASEQYF. The CDR3 DNA is TGTGCCAGCAGTGAGCTAGCGGGAGCTAGCGAGCAGTACTTC.

This chain links TRBV20-1 with TRBJ2-1; TRBD1 matches 8 bases. The germline V gene encodes CDR1 DFQATT and CDR2 SNEGSKA (reference sequence). This CDR3 contains 15 residues. The J segment lost 8 bases and the V segment lost 0 bases, leaving 9 bases of the junction unmatched. CDR3 region: CSARDLQQGADEQFF. DNA of the CDR3: TGCAGTGCTAGAGATTTACAGCAGGGGGCGGATGAGCAGTTCTTC.

This chain uses TRBV2 with TRBJ2-7; TRBD1 matches 8 bases. This CDR3 has 14 residues. Germline V gene data show CDR1 as SNHLY and CDR2 as FYNNEI. V lost 3 bases and J lost 3; bases outside the gene matches: 4. Here the CDR3 reads CASSEQGAVYEQYF. CDR3 nucleotides: TGTGCCAGCAGTGAGCAGGGGGCGGTCTACGAGCAGTACTTC.

This clonotype was picked up one time. The chain employs TRBV21-1 and TRBJ2-5; the table's D call, TRBD2, has no DNA check behind it. TRBV21-1 is classified as a pseudogene. This CDR3 region has 18 residues. The CDR3 DNA is TGTGCCAGCAGCCCAAAACACAGGGGGGGACTAGCGGGAGTACCCCAGTACTTC. Its protein product is CASSPKHRGGLAGVPQYF.

The DNA for the CDR3 is TGCGCCAGCAGCTTGGCTAGCGGGAGAGGCGACGAGCAGTACTTC. Translation gives CASSLASGRGDEQYF. V usage is TRBV5-1 and J usage is TRBJ2-7; TRBD2 aligns across 10 bases. With V trimmed by 0 bases and J by 5 bases, 5 bases remained unmatched. Germline CDR1 reads SGHRS; CDR2 reads YFSETQ. The CDR3 is made up of 15 amino acids.

V gene TRBV19 combines with J gene TRBJ2-3, with D perhaps being TRBD1 or TRBD2 (7 bases each). V was clipped by 10 bases and J by 5 bases, with 22 bases between them. This CDR3 comprises 15 residues. Germline CDR1 reads LNHDA; CDR2 reads SQIVND (reference sequence). The CDR3 nucleotides read TGTGCCACCAACGAGGGGGCAGGGGGGGAAGATACGCAGTATTTT. Translation gives CATNEGAGGEDTQYF.

V and J are TRBV5-1 and TRBJ2-3; a weak D match, TRBD1 (5 bases). The CDR3 has 13 amino acids. The V and J ends lost 5 bases and 1 base respectively, with 8 bases between them. Per germline, CDR1 SGHRS and CDR2 YFSETQ. The CDR3 sequence is CASRTGRTDTQYF. In DNA, the CDR3 is TGCGCCAGCAGAACAGGACGCACAGATACGCAGTATTTT.

The chain joins TRBV5-5 to TRBJ1-4; the D is unclear. V lost 0 bases, J lost 6 bases, and 9 bases lay in between. Germline V gene lookup returns CDR1 SGHKS and CDR2 YYEKEE (reference sequence). This CDR3 comprises 14 residues. CDR3 region: CASSLGTSHEKLFF. The CDR3 nucleotides read TGTGCCAGCAGCTTGGGAACTTCCCATGAAAAACTGTTTTTT.

The rearrangement uses TRBV20-1 and TRBJ1-1; a weak D match, TRBD1 (6 bases). The CDR3 covers 19 residues. V was shortened by 1 base and J by 4 bases, with 28 bases between the two germline ends. Germline CDR1 reads DFQATT; CDR2 reads SNEGSKA (reference sequence). The CDR3, as DNA: TGCAGTGCTAGAGTAATATTAGCACAGGGAATAATGAGTGGCACTGAAGCTTTCTTT. It encodes CSARVILAQGIMSGTEAFF.

The CDR3 loop is CASSEYFLGGQGVGNTEAFF. CDR3 DNA: TGTGCCAGCAGTGAATATTTTCTCGGGGGACAGGGGGTTGGAAACACTGAAGCTTTCTTT. This chain connects TRBV25-1 to TRBJ1-1; 11 bases match TRBD1. CDR1 and CDR2 (germline): MGHDK, SYGVNS. Germline trimming cut 0 bases from V and 2 bases from J; bases unmatched to any gene: 14. The CDR3 is 20 amino acids.

This clonotype showed up just a few times. This chain links TRBV5-1 with TRBJ1-5, with a weak D call TRBD1 (6 bases). V gave up 4 bases and J gave up 3 bases, with 11 bases separating them. CDR3 length: 14 amino acids. From germline, CDR1 is SGHRS and CDR2 YFSETQ. The CDR3 sequence is CASSPDSLNQPQHF. The CDR3 DNA reads TGCGCCAGCAGCCCGGACAGCCTCAATCAGCCCCAGCATTTT.

This chain joins TRBV4-2 and TRBJ2-5; perhaps TRBD2 as D (6 bases). V was shortened by 0 bases and J by 1 base, with 15 bases between the two germline ends. Germline lookup yields CDR1 LGHNA and CDR2 YNFKEQ. The CDR3 sequence is 17 residues long. The CDR3 reads CASSQDNGGVFQETQYF. Written as DNA, the CDR3 is TGTGCCAGCAGCCAAGATAACGGCGGGGTATTCCAAGAGACCCAGTACTTC.

The chain uses TRBV2 and TRBJ2-7, with 7 bases identical to TRBD2. V lost 6 bases, J lost 2 bases, and 4 bases stayed unmatched. The germline V gene has CDR1 SNHLY and CDR2 FYNNEI. This CDR3 comprises 13 residues. The CDR3 DNA sequence: TGTGCCAGCAGGGTAACTAGCGCCTACGAGCAGTACTTC. Translation gives CASRVTSAYEQYF.

This clonotype was observed at least ten times. The chain joins TRBV27 to TRBJ2-7; D is possibly TRBD1 or TRBD2 (5 bases each). Germline CDR1 and CDR2: MNHEY and SMNVEV (reference sequence). The CDR3 spans 14 residues. Between the trimmed V and J ends, which lost 3 bases and 3 bases, there was a span of 12 bases. In DNA, the CDR3 is TGTGCCAGCAGTTTGACAACTGGGGGCTACGAGCAGTACTTC. It yields the protein CASSLTTGGYEQYF.

The genes are TRBV10-3 and TRBJ2-5; no reliable D call. V shed 10 bases and J shed 5 bases, with 11 bases lying between them. Germline CDR1 is ENHRY and CDR2 is SYGVKD. The CDR3 has 11 amino acids. This CDR3 is CATQNRETQYF. DNA of the CDR3: TGTGCCACGCAAAATCGGGAGACCCAGTACTTC.

This clonotype has only a few counts. The genes are TRBV20-1 and TRBJ2-7, with D unclear. The germline V and J ends were trimmed by 2 bases and 3 bases, with 14 bases remaining between them. CDR3 length equals 14 residues. Germline V gene sequence: CDR1 DFQATT, CDR2 SNEGSKA (reference sequence). In DNA form, the CDR3 reads TGCAGTGCTAGATATGGCGGAGATTTCTACGAGCAGTACTTC. It yields the protein CSARYGGDFYEQYF.